This T cell receptor beta chain was sequenced in a study of blood T cell repertoires in COVID-19. For the study at large: Material from acute and convalescent COVID-19 was sourced from the United States, Italy and Spain. The cDNA or gDNA used as material had been derived from T cells, B-cell-depleted T cells, or PBMCs.

How the authors handled the data: Researchers report that nucleated cell counts were estimated from reference gene primer amplification. Clones were sequenced by immunoSEQ multiplex PCR, and TCRdb holds only the in-frame ones, with some missing. V and J calls and clone size are those listed in that table; D and trimming were worked out from the DNA. The sample lists some 74,000 clones; about nine tenths were seen once. CDR3 length equals 17 residues. Germline CDR1 reads SGDLS; CDR2 reads YYNGEE. V trimming: 0 bases; J trimming: 0 bases; junction bases outside the gene matches: 4. The sequenced sample consisted of peripheral blood. This sequence joins TRBV9 and TRBJ2-1, with 9 nucleotides matching TRBD2. This sequence originates from a man between 50 and 59 years old with active COVID-19. The CDR3 is CASSVGGTSSSYNEQFF. The CDR3 DNA is TGTGCCAGCAGCGTAGGTGGGACTAGCAGCTCCTACAATGAGCAGTTCTTC.